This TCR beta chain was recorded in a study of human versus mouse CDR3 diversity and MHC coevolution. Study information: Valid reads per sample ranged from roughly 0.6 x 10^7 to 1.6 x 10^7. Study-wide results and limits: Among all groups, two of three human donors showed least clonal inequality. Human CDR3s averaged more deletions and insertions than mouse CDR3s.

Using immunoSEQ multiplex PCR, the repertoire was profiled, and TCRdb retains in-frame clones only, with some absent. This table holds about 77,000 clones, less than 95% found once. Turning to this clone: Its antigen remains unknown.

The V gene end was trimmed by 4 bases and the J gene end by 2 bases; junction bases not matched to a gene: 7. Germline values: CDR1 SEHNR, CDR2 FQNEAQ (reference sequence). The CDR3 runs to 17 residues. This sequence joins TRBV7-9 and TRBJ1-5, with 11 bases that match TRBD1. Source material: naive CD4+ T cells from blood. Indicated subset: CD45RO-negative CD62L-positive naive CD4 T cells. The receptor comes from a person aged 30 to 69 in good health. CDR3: CASSSGQGDWGNQPQHF. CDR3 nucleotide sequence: TGTGCCAGCAGCTCGGGACAGGGGGATTGGGGCAATCAGCCCCAGCATTTT.